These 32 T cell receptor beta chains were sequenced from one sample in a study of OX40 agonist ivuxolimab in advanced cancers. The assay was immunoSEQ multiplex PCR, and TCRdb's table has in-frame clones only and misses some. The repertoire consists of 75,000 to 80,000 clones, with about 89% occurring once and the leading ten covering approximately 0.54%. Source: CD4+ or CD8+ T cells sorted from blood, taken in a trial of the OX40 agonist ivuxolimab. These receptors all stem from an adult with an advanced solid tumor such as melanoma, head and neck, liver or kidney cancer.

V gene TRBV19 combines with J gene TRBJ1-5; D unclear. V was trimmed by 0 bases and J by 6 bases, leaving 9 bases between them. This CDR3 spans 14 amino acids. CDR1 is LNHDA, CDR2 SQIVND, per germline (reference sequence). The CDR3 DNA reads TGTGCCAGTAGTATAGATTTAGGATTTCAGCCCCAGCATTTT. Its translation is CASSIDLGFQPQHF. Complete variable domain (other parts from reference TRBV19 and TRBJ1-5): DGGITQSPKYLFRKEGQNVTLSCEQNLNHDAMYWYRQDPGQGLRLIYYSQIVNDFQKGDIAEGYSVSREKKESFPLTVTSAQKNPTAFYLCASSIDLGFQPQHFGDGTRLSIL.

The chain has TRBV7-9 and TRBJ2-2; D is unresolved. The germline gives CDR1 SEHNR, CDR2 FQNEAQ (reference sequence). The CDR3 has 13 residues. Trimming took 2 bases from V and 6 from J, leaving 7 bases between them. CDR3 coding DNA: TGTGCCAGCAGCTTAAGGACGTCCGGGGAGCTGTTTTTT. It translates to CASSLRTSGELFF. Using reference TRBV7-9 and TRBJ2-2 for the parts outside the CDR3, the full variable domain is DTGVSQNPRHKITKRGQNVTFRCDPISEHNRLYWYRQTLGQGPEFLTYFQNEAQLEKSRLLSDRFSAERPKGSFSTLEIQRTEQGDSAMYLCASSLRTSGELFFGEGSRLTVL.

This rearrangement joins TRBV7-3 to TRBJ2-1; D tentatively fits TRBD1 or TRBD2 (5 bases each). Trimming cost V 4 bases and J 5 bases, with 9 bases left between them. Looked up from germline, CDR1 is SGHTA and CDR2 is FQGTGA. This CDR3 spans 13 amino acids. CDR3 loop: CASSSGPHNEQFF. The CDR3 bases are TGTGCCAGCAGCTCGGGACCTCACAATGAGCAGTTCTTC.

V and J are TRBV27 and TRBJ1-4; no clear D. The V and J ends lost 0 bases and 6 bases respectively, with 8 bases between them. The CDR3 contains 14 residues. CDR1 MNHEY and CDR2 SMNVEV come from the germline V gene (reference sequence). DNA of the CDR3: TGTGCCAGCAGTTTATCAGTGGGCGATGAAAAACTGTTTTTT. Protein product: CASSLSVGDEKLFF.

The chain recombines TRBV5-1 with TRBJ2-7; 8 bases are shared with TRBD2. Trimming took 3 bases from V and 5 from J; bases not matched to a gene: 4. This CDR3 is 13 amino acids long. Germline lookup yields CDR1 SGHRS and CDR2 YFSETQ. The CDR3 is CASSSLTSDEQYF. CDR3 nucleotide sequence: TGCGCCAGCAGCTCTTTGACTAGCGACGAGCAGTACTTC.

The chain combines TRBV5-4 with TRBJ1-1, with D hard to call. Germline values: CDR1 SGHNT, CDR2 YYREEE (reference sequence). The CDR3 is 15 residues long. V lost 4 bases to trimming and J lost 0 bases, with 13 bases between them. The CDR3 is CASSLGRALNTEAFF. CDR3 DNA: TGTGCCAGCAGCCTTGGTAGGGCCCTGAACACTGAAGCTTTCTTT.

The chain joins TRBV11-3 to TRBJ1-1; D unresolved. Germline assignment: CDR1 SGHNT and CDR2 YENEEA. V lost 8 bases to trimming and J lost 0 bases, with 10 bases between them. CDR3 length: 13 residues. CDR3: CASGRGVNTEAFF. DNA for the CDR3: TGTGCCAGCGGTCGGGGAGTGAACACTGAAGCTTTCTTT. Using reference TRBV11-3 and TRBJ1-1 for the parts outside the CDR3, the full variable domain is EAGVVQSPRYKIIEKKQPVAFWCNPISGHNTLYWYLQNLGQGPELLIRYENEEAVDDSQLPKDRFSAERLKGVDSTLKIQPAELGDSAVYLCASGRGVNTEAFFGQGTRLTVV.

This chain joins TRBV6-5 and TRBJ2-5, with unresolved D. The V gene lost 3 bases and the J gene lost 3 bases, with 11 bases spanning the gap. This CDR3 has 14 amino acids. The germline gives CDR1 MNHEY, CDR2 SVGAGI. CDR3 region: CASSYTDPKETQYF. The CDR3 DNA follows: TGTGCCAGCAGTTATACGGACCCTAAAGAGACCCAGTACTTC.

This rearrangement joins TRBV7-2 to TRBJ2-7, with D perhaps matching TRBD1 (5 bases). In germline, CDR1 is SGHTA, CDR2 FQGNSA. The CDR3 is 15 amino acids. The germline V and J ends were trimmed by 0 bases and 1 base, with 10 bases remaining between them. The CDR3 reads CASSLAGPDSYEQYF. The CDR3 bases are TGTGCCAGCAGCTTAGCGGGGCCTGATTCCTACGAGCAGTACTTC. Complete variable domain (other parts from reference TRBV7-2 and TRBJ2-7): GAGVSQSPSNKVTEKGKDVELRCDPISGHTALYWYRQSLGQGLEFLIYFQGNSAPDKSGLPSDRFSAERTGGSVSTLTIQRTQQEDSAVYLCASSLAGPDSYEQYFGPGTRLTVT.

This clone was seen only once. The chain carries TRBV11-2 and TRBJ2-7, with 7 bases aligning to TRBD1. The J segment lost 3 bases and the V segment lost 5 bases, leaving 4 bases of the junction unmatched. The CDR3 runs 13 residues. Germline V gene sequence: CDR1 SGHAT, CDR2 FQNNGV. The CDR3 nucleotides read TGTGCCAGCAGCCAGGGACAGAGCTACGAGCAGTACTTC. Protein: CASSQGQSYEQYF.

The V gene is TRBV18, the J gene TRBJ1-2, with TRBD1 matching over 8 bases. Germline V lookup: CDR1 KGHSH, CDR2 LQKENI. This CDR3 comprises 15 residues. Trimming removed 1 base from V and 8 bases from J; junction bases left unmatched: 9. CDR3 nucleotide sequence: TGTGCCAGCTCACCACTGGGCAGGGGGCGATCGGGCTACACCTTC. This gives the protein CASSPLGRGRSGYTF. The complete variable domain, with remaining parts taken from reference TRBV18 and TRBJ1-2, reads NAGVMQNPRHLVRRRGQEARLRCSPMKGHSHVYWYRQLPEEGLKFMVYLQKENIIDESGMPKERFSAEFPKEGPSILRIQQVVRGDSAAYFCASSPLGRGRSGYTFGSGTRLTVV.

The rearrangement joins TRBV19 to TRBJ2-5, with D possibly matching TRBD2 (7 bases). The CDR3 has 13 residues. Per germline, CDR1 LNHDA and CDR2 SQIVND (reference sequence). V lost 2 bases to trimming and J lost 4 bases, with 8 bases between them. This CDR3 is CASSIRGGETQYF. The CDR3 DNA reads TGTGCCAGTAGTATAAGGGGGGGAGAGACCCAGTACTTC. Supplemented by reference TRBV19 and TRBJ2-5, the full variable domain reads DGGITQSPKYLFRKEGQNVTLSCEQNLNHDAMYWYRQDPGQGLRLIYYSQIVNDFQKGDIAEGYSVSREKKESFPLTVTSAQKNPTAFYLCASSIRGGETQYFGPGTRLLVL.

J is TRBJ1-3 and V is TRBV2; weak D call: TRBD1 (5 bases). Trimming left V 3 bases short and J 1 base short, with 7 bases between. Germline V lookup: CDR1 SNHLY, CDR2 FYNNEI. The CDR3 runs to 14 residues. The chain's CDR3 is CASSDQGSGNTIYF. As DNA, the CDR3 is TGTGCCAGCAGTGATCAGGGATCTGGAAACACCATATATTTT.

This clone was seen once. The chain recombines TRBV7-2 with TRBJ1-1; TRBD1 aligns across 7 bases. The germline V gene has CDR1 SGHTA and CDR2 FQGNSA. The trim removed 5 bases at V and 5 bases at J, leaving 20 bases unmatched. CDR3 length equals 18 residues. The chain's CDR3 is CASSPLREGAKGRTEAFF. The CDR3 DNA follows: TGTGCCAGCAGCCCACTCCGTGAGGGGGCAAAGGGGAGGACTGAAGCTTTCTTT. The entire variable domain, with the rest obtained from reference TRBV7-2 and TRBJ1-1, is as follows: GAGVSQSPSNKVTEKGKDVELRCDPISGHTALYWYRQSLGQGLEFLIYFQGNSAPDKSGLPSDRFSAERTGGSVSTLTIQRTQQEDSAVYLCASSPLREGAKGRTEAFFGQGTRLTVV.

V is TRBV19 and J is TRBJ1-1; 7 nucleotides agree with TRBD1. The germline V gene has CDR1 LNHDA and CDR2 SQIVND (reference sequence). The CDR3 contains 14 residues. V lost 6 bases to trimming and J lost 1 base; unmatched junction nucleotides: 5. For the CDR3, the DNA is TGTGCCAGTAGCGACAGGGTTAGGAACACTGAAGCTTTCTTT. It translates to CASSDRVRNTEAFF.

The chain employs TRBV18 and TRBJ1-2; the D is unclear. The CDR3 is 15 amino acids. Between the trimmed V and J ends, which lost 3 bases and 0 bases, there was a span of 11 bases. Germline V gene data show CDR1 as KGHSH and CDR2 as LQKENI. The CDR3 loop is CASSPPASANYGYTF. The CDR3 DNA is TGTGCCAGCTCACCCCCGGCCTCAGCTAACTATGGCTACACCTTC.

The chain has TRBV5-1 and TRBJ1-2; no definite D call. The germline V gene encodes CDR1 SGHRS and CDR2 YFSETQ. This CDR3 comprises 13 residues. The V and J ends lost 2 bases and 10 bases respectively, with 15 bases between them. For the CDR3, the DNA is TGCGCCAGCAGCTTCGGATATCGGGATAACTACACCTTC. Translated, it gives CASSFGYRDNYTF. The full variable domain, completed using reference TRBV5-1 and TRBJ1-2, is KAGVTQTPRYLIKTRGQQVTLSCSPISGHRSVSWYQQTPGQGLQFLFEYFSETQRNKGNFPGRFSGRQFSNSRSEMNVSTLELGDSALYLCASSFGYRDNYTFGSGTRLTVV.

CDR3 DNA: TGTGCCAGCGGCAAGGGACAGCTAATGTTCAATGAGCAGTTCTTC. It specifies CASGKGQLMFNEQFF. This chain connects TRBV5-8 to TRBJ2-1; TRBD1 aligns across 7 bases. The junction had 13 bases not matched to a gene; V was cut back by 7 bases and J by 6 bases. The CDR3 consists of 15 residues. Germline V gene lookup returns CDR1 SGHTS and CDR2 YDEGEE.

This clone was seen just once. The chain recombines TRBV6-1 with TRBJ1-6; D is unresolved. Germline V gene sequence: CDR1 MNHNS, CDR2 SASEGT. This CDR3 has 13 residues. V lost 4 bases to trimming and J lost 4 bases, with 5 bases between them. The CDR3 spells CASSANYNSPLHF. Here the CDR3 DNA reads TGTGCCAGCAGTGCGAATTATAATTCACCCCTCCACTTT.

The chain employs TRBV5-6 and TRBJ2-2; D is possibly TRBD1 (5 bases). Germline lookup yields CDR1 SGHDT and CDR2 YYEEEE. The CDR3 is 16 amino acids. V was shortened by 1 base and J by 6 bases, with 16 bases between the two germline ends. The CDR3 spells CASSLLWQDIPGELFF. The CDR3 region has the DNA TGTGCCAGCAGCTTGTTGTGGCAGGACATCCCCGGGGAGCTGTTTTTT.

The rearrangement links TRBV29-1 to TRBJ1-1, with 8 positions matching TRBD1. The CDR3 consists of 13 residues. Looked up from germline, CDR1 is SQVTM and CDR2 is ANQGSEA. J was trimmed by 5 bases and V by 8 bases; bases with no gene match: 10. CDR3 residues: CSTSQGDETEAFF. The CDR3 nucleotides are TGCAGCACCTCACAGGGGGATGAAACTGAAGCTTTCTTT. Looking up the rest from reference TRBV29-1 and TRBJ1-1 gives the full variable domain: SAVISQKPSRDICQRGTSLTIQCQVDSQVTMMFWYRQQPGQSLTLIATANQGSEATYESGFVIDKFPISRPNLTFSTLTVSNMSPEDSSIYLCSTSQGDETEAFFGQGTRLTVV.

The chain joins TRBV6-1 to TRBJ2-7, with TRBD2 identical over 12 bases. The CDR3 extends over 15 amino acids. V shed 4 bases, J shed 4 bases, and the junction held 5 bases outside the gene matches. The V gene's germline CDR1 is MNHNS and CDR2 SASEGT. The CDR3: CASSATSGGKYEQYF. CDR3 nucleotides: TGTGCCAGCAGTGCGACTAGCGGGGGAAAGTACGAGCAGTACTTC.

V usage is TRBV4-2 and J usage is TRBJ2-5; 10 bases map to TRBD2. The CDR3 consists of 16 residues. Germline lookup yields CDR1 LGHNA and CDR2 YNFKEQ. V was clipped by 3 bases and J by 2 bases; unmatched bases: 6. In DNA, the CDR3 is TGTGCCAGCAGCCACCGAGGGACTAGCGAACAAGAGACCCAGTACTTC. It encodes CASSHRGTSEQETQYF.

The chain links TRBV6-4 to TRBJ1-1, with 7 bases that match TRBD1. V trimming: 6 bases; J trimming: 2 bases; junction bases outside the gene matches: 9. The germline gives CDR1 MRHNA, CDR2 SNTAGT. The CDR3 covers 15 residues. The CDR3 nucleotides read TGTGCCAGCAGACCGGGACAGTCTTCTAACACTGAAGCTTTCTTT. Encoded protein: CASRPGQSSNTEAFF.

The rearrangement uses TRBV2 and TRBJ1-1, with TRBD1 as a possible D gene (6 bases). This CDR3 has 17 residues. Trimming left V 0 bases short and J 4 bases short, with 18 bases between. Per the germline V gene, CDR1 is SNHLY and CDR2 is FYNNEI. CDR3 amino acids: CASSEAPPGAGGTEAFF. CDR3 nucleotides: TGTGCCAGCAGTGAAGCCCCTCCAGGGGCCGGGGGCACTGAAGCTTTCTTT. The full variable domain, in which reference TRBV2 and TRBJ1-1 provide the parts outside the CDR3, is EPEVTQTPSHQVTQMGQEVILRCVPISNHLYFYWYRQILGQKVEFLVSFYNNEISEKSEIFDDQFSVERPDGSNFTLKIRSTKLEDSAMYFCASSEAPPGAGGTEAFFGQGTRLTVV.

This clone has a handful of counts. CDR3 nucleotides: TGTGCCAGCTCACCGATGACAGGGATCCGAGAAAAACTGTTTTTT. This translates into CASSPMTGIREKLFF. This sequence joins TRBV18 and TRBJ1-4; 7 nucleotides agree with TRBD1. This CDR3 region has 15 residues. Trimming cost V 3 bases and J 8 bases; bases outside gene matches: 9. CDR1 KGHSH and CDR2 LQKENI come from the germline V gene.

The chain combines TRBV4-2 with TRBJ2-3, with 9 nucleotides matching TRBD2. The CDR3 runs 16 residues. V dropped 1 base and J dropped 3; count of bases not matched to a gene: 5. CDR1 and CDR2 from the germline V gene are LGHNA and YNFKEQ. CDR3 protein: CASSQAAGGGTDTQYF. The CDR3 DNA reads TGTGCCAGCAGCCAAGCGGCGGGAGGGGGAACAGATACGCAGTATTTT.

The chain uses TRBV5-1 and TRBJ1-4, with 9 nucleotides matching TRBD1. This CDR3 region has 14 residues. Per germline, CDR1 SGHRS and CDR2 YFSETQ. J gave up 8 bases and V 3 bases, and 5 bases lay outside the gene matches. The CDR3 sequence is CASSSGQGGEKLFF. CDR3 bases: TGCGCCAGCAGCTCGGGACAGGGCGGCGAAAAACTGTTTTTT.

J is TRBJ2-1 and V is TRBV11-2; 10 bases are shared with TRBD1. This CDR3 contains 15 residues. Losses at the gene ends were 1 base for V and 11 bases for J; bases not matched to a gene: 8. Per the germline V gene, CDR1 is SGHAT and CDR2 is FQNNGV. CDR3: CASSLAGTGVLKQFF. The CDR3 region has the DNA TGTGCCAGCAGCTTAGCCGGGACAGGGGTATTGAAGCAGTTCTTC.

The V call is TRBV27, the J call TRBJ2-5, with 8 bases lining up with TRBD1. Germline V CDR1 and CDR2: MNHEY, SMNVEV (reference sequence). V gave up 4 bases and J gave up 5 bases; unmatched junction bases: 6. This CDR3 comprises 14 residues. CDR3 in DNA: TGTGCCAGCAGTTCCCAGGGGGCGCGGGAGACCCAGTACTTC. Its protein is CASSSQGARETQYF.

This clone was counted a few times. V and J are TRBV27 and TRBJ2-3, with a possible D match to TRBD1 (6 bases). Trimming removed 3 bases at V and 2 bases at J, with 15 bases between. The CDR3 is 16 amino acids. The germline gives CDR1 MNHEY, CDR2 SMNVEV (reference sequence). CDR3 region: CASSLFGQGPTDTQYF. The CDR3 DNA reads TGTGCCAGCAGTTTGTTTGGCCAGGGGCCCACAGATACGCAGTATTTT.

This CDR3 is CASRSQVADNQPQHF. The CDR3 DNA reads TGTGCCAGCAGGTCGCAGGTGGCGGACAATCAGCCCCAGCATTTT. The chain couples TRBV7-3 to TRBJ1-5, with unresolved D. Looked up from germline, CDR1 is SGHTA and CDR2 is FQGTGA. The germline V and J ends were trimmed by 6 bases and 3 bases, with 15 bases remaining between them. CDR3 length: 15 residues.